The 3 T cell receptor beta chains in this list originate from one sample, sequenced in a study of blood T cell repertoires in COVID-19. The table came from immunoSEQ multiplex PCR; TCRdb's copy has only in-frame clones and leaves some out. The sample yields approximately 70,000 clones, about four fifths seen once. Sequencing was done on a sample of peripheral blood. The origin of the receptors is a human donor in a cohort sampled during active COVID-19.

V usage is TRBV2 and J usage is TRBJ2-5; 7 nucleotides line up with TRBD2. Germline V gives CDR1 SNHLY, CDR2 FYNNEI. V lost 4 bases, J lost 7 bases, and 6 bases stayed unmatched. CDR3 length: 13 residues. The CDR3 DNA sequence: TGTGCCAGCAGTGTTAGCGGGCCCGGGACCCAGTACTTC. It encodes CASSVSGPGTQYF.

The chain employs TRBV27 and TRBJ1-1, with 7 positions matching TRBD1. The germline V gene has CDR1 MNHEY and CDR2 SMNVEV (reference sequence). J gave up 4 bases and V 1 base, and 6 bases lay outside the gene matches. CDR3 length: 15 amino acids. The CDR3 DNA sequence: TGTGCCAGCAGTTTATTAGGGGGCCTGGGCACTGAAGCTTTCTTT. This codes for CASSLLGGLGTEAFF.

This clone was detected a few times. The chain carries TRBV7-8 and TRBJ2-7; D ambiguous. There are 14 residues in the CDR3. V lost 1 base and J 1 base, leaving 8 bases between the germline ends. Per germline, CDR1 SGHVS and CDR2 FQNEAQ. The CDR3 bases are TGTGCCAGCAGCTTAGATTTCAGGTCCTACGAGCAGTACTTC. Residues: CASSLDFRSYEQYF. Based on the CDR3 plus reference TRBV7-8 and TRBJ2-7, the full variable domain is GAGVSQSPRYKVAKRGQDVALRCDPISGHVSLFWYQQALGQGPEFLTYFQNEAQLDKSGLPSDRFFAERPEGSVSTLKIQRTQQEDSAVYLCASSLDFRSYEQYFGPGTRLTVT.